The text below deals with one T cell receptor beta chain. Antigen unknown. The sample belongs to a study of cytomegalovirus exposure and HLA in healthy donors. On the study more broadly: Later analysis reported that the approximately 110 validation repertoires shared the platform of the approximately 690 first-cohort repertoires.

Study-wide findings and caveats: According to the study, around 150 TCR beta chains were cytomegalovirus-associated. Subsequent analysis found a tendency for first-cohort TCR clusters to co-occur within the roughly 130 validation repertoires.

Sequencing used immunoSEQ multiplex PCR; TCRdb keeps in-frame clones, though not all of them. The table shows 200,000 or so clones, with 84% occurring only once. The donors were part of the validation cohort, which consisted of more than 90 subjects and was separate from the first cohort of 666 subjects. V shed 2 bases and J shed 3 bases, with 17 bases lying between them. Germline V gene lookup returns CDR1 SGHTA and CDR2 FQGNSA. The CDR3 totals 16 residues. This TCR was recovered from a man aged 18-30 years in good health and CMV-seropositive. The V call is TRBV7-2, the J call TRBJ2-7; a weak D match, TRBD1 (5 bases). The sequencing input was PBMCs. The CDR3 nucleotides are TGTGCCAGCAGCTTATCTCGTACAGGAAGAAGCTACGAGCAGTACTTC. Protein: CASSLSRTGRSYEQYF.